These 18 T cell receptor beta chains came from one sample sequenced in a study of spatial heterogeneity in lung cancer. Indicated time point: sample taken at primary tumor resection. No cells were sorted before sequencing. The whole RNA sequenced was extracted from tumor, nontumor lung or frozen PBMC. From the 5' RACE reads, TCRdb called clonotypes with MiXCR, one entry per CDR3 protein. Of some 64,000 distinct CDR3 sequences listed, 8.4% were seen once; the top ten hold about 16%. The source material was PBMCs, sampled at surgery. Receptors originate from a female donor with early-stage non-small cell lung cancer.

This clonotype has a count of ten or more. The chain has TRBV7-2 and TRBJ1-5; tentatively, D is TRBD1 (5 bases). Trimming took 1 base from V and 9 from J, leaving 16 bases between them. Germline loops: CDR1 SGHTA, CDR2 FQGNSA. The CDR3 is 15 amino acids. The CDR3 DNA reads as TGTGCCAGCAGCTTAGGACAGACTTCTGGTGGGCCCCAGCATTTT. Protein: CASSLGQTSGGPQHF.

Only a few counts were recorded for this clonotype. This chain uses TRBV12-3 or TRBV12-4 with TRBJ1-2; D uncertain. V lost 7 bases and J lost 4, with 10 bases in between. The CDR3 has 12 residues. The CDR3 nucleotides read TGTGCCAGCAAGGAGGGCGGCTATGGCTACACCTTC. Protein: CASKEGGYGYTF.

This clonotype was recorded at least ten times. V gene TRBV5-1 combines with J gene TRBJ2-7, with D possibly being TRBD1 (5 bases). V was shortened by 0 bases and J by 8 bases, with 9 bases between the two germline ends. Germline loops: CDR1 SGHRS, CDR2 YFSETQ. This CDR3 has 12 residues. Written as DNA, the CDR3 is TGCGCCAGCAGCTTGGATCAGGGAAAGCAGTACTTC. It encodes CASSLDQGKQYF.

This rearrangement joins TRBV7-2 to TRBJ2-6; either TRBD1 or TRBD2 may supply D (5 bases each). Between the trimmed V and J ends, which lost 2 bases and 2 bases, there was a span of 13 bases. Germline loops: CDR1 SGHTA, CDR2 FQGNSA. The CDR3 is made up of 17 amino acids. CDR3 in DNA: TGTGCCAGCAGCTTAATGGGGGAAGCTACTGGGGCCAACGTCCTGACTTTC. It codes for CASSLMGEATGANVLTF.

The gene calls are TRBV24-1 and TRBJ2-1, with 10 bases that match TRBD1. The CDR3 contains 16 residues. Germline lookup yields CDR1 KGHDR and CDR2 SFDVKD. V was clipped by 1 base and J by 5 bases; unmatched bases: 4. The CDR3 sequence is CATSDLGGTGDNEQFF. The CDR3 DNA follows: TGTGCCACCAGTGATTTAGGGGGGACAGGGGACAATGAGCAGTTCTTC.

The CDR3 loop is CASHETDNYGYTF. The DNA of the CDR3 is TGTGCCAGTCACGAAACAGATAACTATGGCTACACCTTC. The gene calls are TRBV19 and TRBJ1-2; unclear D gene. From germline, CDR1 is LNHDA and CDR2 SQIVND (reference sequence). The V gene lost 8 bases and the J gene lost 1 base, with 11 bases spanning the gap. CDR3 length: 13 residues. The full variable domain, in which reference TRBV19 and TRBJ1-2 provide the parts outside the CDR3, is DGGITQSPKYLFRKEGQNVTLSCEQNLNHDAMYWYRQDPGQGLRLIYYSQIVNDFQKGDIAEGYSVSREKKESFPLTVTSAQKNPTAFYLCASHETDNYGYTFGSGTRLTVV.

This sequence joins TRBV4-2 and TRBJ2-5; 9 bases agree with TRBD1. J gave up 4 bases and V 5 bases, and 5 bases lay outside the gene matches. This CDR3 is built from 14 residues. From germline, CDR1 is LGHNA and CDR2 YNFKEQ. The CDR3: CASSRDRVGETQYF. The CDR3 DNA reads TGTGCCAGCAGCAGGGACAGGGTAGGAGAGACCCAGTACTTC.

This clonotype has ten or more counts. This rearrangement joins TRBV24-1 to TRBJ1-6, with a tentative D call TRBD1 (6 bases). Per germline, CDR1 KGHDR and CDR2 SFDVKD. V shed 4 bases and J shed 8 bases, with 8 bases lying between them. The CDR3 is 13 residues long. The CDR3 DNA follows: TGTGCCACCAGTGAAGGGGGGCATTCACCCCTCCACTTT. Its protein is CATSEGGHSPLHF.

A note on this clonotype: A read error is possible here, since a much larger clone lies one base away. J is TRBJ2-6 and V is TRBV7-3; 9 nucleotides line up with TRBD1. This CDR3 spans 16 amino acids. With 5 bases clipped from V and 0 bases from J, the junction kept 2 bases outside the gene matches. Germline assignment: CDR1 SGHTA and CDR2 FQGTGA. The CDR3 loop is CASSVTGGSGANVLTF. The DNA for the CDR3 is TGTGCCAGCAGCGTGACAGGGGGCTCTGGGGCCAACGTCCTGACTTTC. Drawing the rest from reference TRBV7-3 and TRBJ2-6, the complete variable domain is GAGVSQTPSNKVTEKGKYVELRCDPISGHTALYWYRQSLGQGPEFLIYFQGTGAADDSGLPNDRFFAVRPEGSVSTLKIQRTERGDSAVYLCASSVTGGSGANVLTFGAGSRLTVL.

This clonotype was observed a few times. The rearrangement links TRBV12-3 or TRBV12-4 to TRBJ1-5; no firm D call. CDR3 size: 13 residues. Trimming removed 3 bases at V and 5 bases at J, with 8 bases between. The CDR3 DNA is TGTGCCAGCAGTTTTTCCGGGGATCAGCCCCAGCATTTT. Protein: CASSFSGDQPQHF.

This clonotype occurred a few times. V and J are TRBV20-1 and TRBJ2-5; 7 positions agree with TRBD1. Trimming at V came to 3 bases and at J to 5 bases, leaving 3 bases not matched to a gene. Germline values: CDR1 DFQATT, CDR2 SNEGSKA (reference sequence). This CDR3 comprises 12 residues. The CDR3 region is CSASRGQETQYF. CDR3 sequence (DNA): TGCAGTGCTAGCCGGGGACAGGAGACCCAGTACTTC.

The sample holds many counts of this clonotype. The chain recombines TRBV3-1 with TRBJ1-1, with unresolved D. V was clipped by 0 bases and J by 7 bases, with 9 bases between them. The germline gives CDR1 LGHDT, CDR2 YNNKEL (reference sequence). The CDR3 is 13 residues long. For the CDR3, the DNA is TGTGCCAGCAGCCAAGATGGCGGGATTGAAGCTTTCTTT. Translation: CASSQDGGIEAFF.

The chain recombines TRBV4-1 with TRBJ2-5; 9 bases map to TRBD1. V gave up 0 bases and J gave up 2 bases; unmatched junction bases: 4. The CDR3 runs to 16 residues. Germline values: CDR1 MGHRA, CDR2 YSYEKL. The CDR3 DNA sequence: TGCGCCAGCAGCCAAGATTCGGGACAGGGACAAGAGACCCAGTACTTC. Its translation: CASSQDSGQGQETQYF.

This clonotype was seen a few times. V usage is TRBV20-1 and J usage is TRBJ2-1; D is possibly TRBD2 (7 bases). V was shortened by 3 bases and J by 0 bases, with 15 bases between the two germline ends. The CDR3 has 16 residues. CDR1 and CDR2 (germline): DFQATT, SNEGSKA (reference sequence). Written as DNA, the CDR3 is TGCAGTGCTAGGGTGGCGGGGGCAAGCTCCTACAATGAGCAGTTCTTC. Translating gives CSARVAGASSYNEQFF.

This rearrangement joins TRBV20-1 to TRBJ2-7; TRBD1 is a possible D gene (5 bases). The V end was cut by 4 bases, the J end by 4 bases, with 11 bases between. CDR3 length equals 12 residues. Germline V gene lookup returns CDR1 DFQATT and CDR2 SNEGSKA (reference sequence). CDR3 protein: CSAILDRYEQYF. In nucleotides, the CDR3 is TGCAGTGCTATCCTTGACAGATACGAGCAGTACTTC.

This clonotype was detected ten times or more. The chain uses TRBV12-3 or TRBV12-4 and TRBJ1-2; D is perhaps TRBD1 (6 bases). V lost 4 bases and J 1 base, leaving 7 bases between the germline ends. The CDR3 contains 13 residues. The CDR3 protein is CASSSDSNYGYTF. DNA for the CDR3: TGTGCCAGCAGTTCGGACAGTAACTATGGCTACACCTTC.

This clonotype was picked up a small number of times. This chain's CDR3 is CSVDTGNTEAFF. The CDR3 DNA sequence: TGCAGCGTTGATACGGGGAACACTGAAGCTTTCTTT. The V call is TRBV29-1, the J call TRBJ1-1, with D uncertain. There are 12 residues in the CDR3. CDR1 and CDR2 from the germline V gene are SQVTM and ANQGSEA. The germline V and J ends were trimmed by 3 bases and 1 base, with 6 bases remaining between them.

This rearrangement joins TRBV29-1 to TRBJ1-1, with 7 positions matching TRBD1. This CDR3 spans 14 amino acids. V lost 8 bases, J lost 0 bases, and 9 bases stayed unmatched. Germline lookup yields CDR1 SQVTM and CDR2 ANQGSEA. CDR3 sequence (DNA): TGCAGCATAGGACAGGCGACAATGAACACTGAAGCTTTCTTT. Its translation is CSIGQATMNTEAFF.